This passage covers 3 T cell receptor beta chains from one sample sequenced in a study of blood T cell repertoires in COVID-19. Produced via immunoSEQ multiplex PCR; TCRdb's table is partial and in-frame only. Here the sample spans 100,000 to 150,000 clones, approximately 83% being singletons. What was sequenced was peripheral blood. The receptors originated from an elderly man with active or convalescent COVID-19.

The CDR3 nucleotides are TGCGCCAGCAGTCTCCAGGGGCGCACAGGGGTGCTGGGATATGGCTACACCTTC. This sequence encodes CASSLQGRTGVLGYGYTF. The chain has TRBV23-1 and TRBJ1-2; 7 bases fit TRBD1. TRBV23-1 is placed among ORFs of uncertain function. This CDR3 has 18 residues. J was trimmed by 5 bases and V by 4 bases; bases with no gene match: 19.

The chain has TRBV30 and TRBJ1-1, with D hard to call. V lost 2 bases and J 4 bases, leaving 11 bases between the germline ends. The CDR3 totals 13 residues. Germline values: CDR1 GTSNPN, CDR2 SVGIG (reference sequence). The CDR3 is CAWSSQIGTEAFF. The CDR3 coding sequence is TGTGCCTGGAGTTCACAGATTGGCACTGAAGCTTTCTTT.

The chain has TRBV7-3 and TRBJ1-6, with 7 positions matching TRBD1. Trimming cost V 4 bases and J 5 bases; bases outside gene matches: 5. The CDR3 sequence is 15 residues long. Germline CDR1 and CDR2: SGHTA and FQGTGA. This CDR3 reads CASSSAGTDNSPLHF. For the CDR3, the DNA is TGTGCCAGCAGCTCCGCCGGGACAGATAATTCACCCCTCCACTTT. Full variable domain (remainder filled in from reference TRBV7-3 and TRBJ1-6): GAGVSQTPSNKVTEKGKYVELRCDPISGHTALYWYRQSLGQGPEFLIYFQGTGAADDSGLPNDRFFAVRPEGSVSTLKIQRTERGDSAVYLCASSSAGTDNSPLHFGNGTRLTVT.